The next 32 T cell receptor beta chains were all read from a single sample in a study of technical replicates of blood from a handful of donors. Assay used: immunoSEQ multiplex PCR; TCRdb lists only in-frame clones, some missing. The sample carries 75,000 to 95,000 clones, 85% to 95% recorded once. Input material: T cells isolated from PBMCs. The source is a human donor in good health.

The rearrangement joins TRBV27 to TRBJ1-4; no firm D call. The CDR3 contains 14 residues. Germline V CDR1 and CDR2: MNHEY, SMNVEV (reference sequence). The V and J ends lost 2 bases and 10 bases respectively, with 14 bases between them. The DNA of the CDR3 is TGTGCCAGCAGTTTACCCCCTGTCCCCGGAAAACTGTTTTTT. Its protein is CASSLPPVPGKLFF.

The rearrangement uses TRBV7-2 and TRBJ2-5, with D unresolved. V was shortened by 3 bases and J by 3 bases, with 11 bases between the two germline ends. Germline CDR1 and CDR2: SGHTA and FQGNSA. The CDR3 is 14 amino acids. The CDR3 nucleotides read TGTGCCAGCAGCTTGACGAGAGGAAAAGAGACCCAGTACTTC. Residues: CASSLTRGKETQYF.

This chain connects TRBV19 to TRBJ1-5; D gene unclear. V was pared by 10 bases and J by 4 bases, with 17 bases between. The CDR3 has 14 residues. Per germline, CDR1 LNHDA and CDR2 SQIVND (reference sequence). The CDR3 loop is CATSGGWGNQPQHF. The DNA for the CDR3 is TGTGCCACCTCGGGCGGGTGGGGAAATCAGCCCCAGCATTTT.

V and J are TRBV6-5 and TRBJ1-2, with 8 bases that match TRBD1. V shed 5 bases, J shed 8 bases, and the junction held 7 bases outside the gene matches. The CDR3 contains 13 residues. Germline V gene data show CDR1 as MNHEY and CDR2 as SVGAGI. The CDR3, as DNA: TGTGCCAGCAGTGGGCAGGGGGCCTCCGGCTACACCTTC. Its protein is CASSGQGASGYTF.

This sequence joins TRBV29-1 and TRBJ2-7; D might be TRBD2 (6 bases). V dropped 6 bases and J dropped 4 bases, with 13 bases sitting between them. The CDR3 covers 12 residues. Germline V gene lookup returns CDR1 SQVTM and CDR2 ANQGSEA. Here the CDR3 reads CSVGLPSYEQYF. The DNA of the CDR3 is TGCAGCGTGGGACTCCCATCTTACGAGCAGTACTTC.

The V gene is TRBV9, the J gene TRBJ2-1; 7 nucleotides agree with TRBD1. Germline V gives CDR1 SGDLS, CDR2 YYNGEE. This CDR3 comprises 15 residues. V lost 6 bases to trimming and J lost 0 bases; unmatched junction nucleotides: 6. CDR3 DNA: TGTGCCAGCATGAGGGGGCCAAGCTCCTACAATGAGCAGTTCTTC. This encodes CASMRGPSSYNEQFF.

V and J are TRBV5-1 and TRBJ2-7, with 11 bases aligning to TRBD2. V shed 2 bases, J shed 3 bases, and the junction held 16 bases outside the gene matches. The CDR3 has 19 amino acids. Germline V CDR1 and CDR2: SGHRS, YFSETQ. The CDR3 coding sequence is TGCGCCAGCAGCTTTAAACTAGCGGGAGACCCCCAAACACTCTACGAGCAGTACTTC. Its translation is CASSFKLAGDPQTLYEQYF.

Only a few counts were recorded for this clone. The CDR3 spells CASSLKPGQGYEQYF. DNA for the CDR3: TGTGCCAGTAGTTTGAAACCGGGACAGGGATACGAGCAGTACTTC. The rearrangement uses TRBV19 and TRBJ2-7, with 9 nucleotides matching TRBD1. The CDR3 runs to 15 residues. Per germline, CDR1 LNHDA and CDR2 SQIVND (reference sequence). J gave up 4 bases and V 5 bases, and 9 bases lay outside the gene matches.

V usage is TRBV19 and J usage is TRBJ2-3, with 8 bases fitting TRBD2. J gave up 2 bases and V 4 bases, and 5 bases lay outside the gene matches. The CDR3 totals 15 residues. The germline V gene has CDR1 LNHDA and CDR2 SQIVND (reference sequence). CDR3 amino acids: CASSSGRSYTDTQYF. DNA of the CDR3: TGTGCCAGTAGTAGCGGGAGGTCATACACAGATACGCAGTATTTT.

This CDR3 is CASSGQSRTYQPQHF. CDR3 nucleotides: TGTGCCAGCAGTGGGCAGTCACGTACCTATCAGCCCCAGCATTTT. J is TRBJ1-5 and V is TRBV6-1; no reliable D call. The length of the CDR3 is 15 residues. Trimming removed 4 bases from V and 5 bases from J, with 15 bases in between. Germline V gene lookup returns CDR1 MNHNS and CDR2 SASEGT.

This chain uses TRBV5-4 with TRBJ2-7; D is perhaps TRBD2 (6 bases). V was cut by 1 base and J by 1 base, with 9 bases left in between. The CDR3 runs 14 residues. The germline V gene has CDR1 SGHNT and CDR2 YYREEE (reference sequence). The CDR3 DNA reads as TGTGCCAGCAGCTTGTCAGGGACTTCCTACGAGCAGTACTTC. This translates into CASSLSGTSYEQYF.

The chain joins TRBV10-3 to TRBJ2-1; tentative D call: TRBD1 (6 bases). The CDR3 has 15 residues. Germline V gene data show CDR1 as ENHRY and CDR2 as SYGVKD. Trimming pared 0 bases from V and 7 bases from J, leaving 13 bases between. CDR3 sequence: CAISESAQGLNEQFF. CDR3 DNA: TGTGCCATCAGTGAGTCGGCACAGGGTTTGAATGAGCAGTTCTTC.

V gene TRBV27 combines with J gene TRBJ2-5, with 7 bases aligning to TRBD2. V lost 6 bases to trimming and J lost 0 bases; unmatched junction nucleotides: 7. Germline-derived CDR1 and CDR2 are MNHEY and SMNVEV (reference sequence). CDR3 length equals 15 residues. CDR3 in DNA: TGTGCCAGCAGCCGACCGGGACTACACCAAGAGACCCAGTACTTC. Translated: CASSRPGLHQETQYF.

V usage is TRBV9 and J usage is TRBJ1-1; D might be TRBD1 (6 bases). Germline V gives CDR1 SGDLS, CDR2 YYNGEE. Between the trimmed V and J ends, which lost 0 bases and 0 bases, there was a span of 12 bases. The CDR3 has 16 residues. CDR3 DNA: TGTGCCAGCAGCGTAGCGATTGGACAGTTGAACACTGAAGCTTTCTTT. It specifies CASSVAIGQLNTEAFF.

The chain carries TRBV7-9 and TRBJ2-2; 7 nucleotides line up with TRBD2. Germline CDR1 is SEHNR and CDR2 is FQNEAQ (reference sequence). There are 16 residues in the CDR3. V shed 3 bases and J 6 bases; nucleotides not matched to a gene: 10. CDR3 DNA: TGTGCCAGCAGCTTTCCCGAGCGGGAAAACCCCGGGGAGCTGTTTTTT. Translated, it gives CASSFPERENPGELFF.

J is TRBJ1-5 and V is TRBV6-6, with 8 bases aligning to TRBD1. This CDR3 spans 14 amino acids. Germline lookup yields CDR1 MNHNY and CDR2 SVGAGI (reference sequence). The V segment lost 7 bases and the J segment 5 bases; nucleotides outside the gene matches: 7. The CDR3 DNA is TGTGCCAGCAACACGGACAGGGCCTATCAGCCCCAGCATTTT. Protein: CASNTDRAYQPQHF.

The chain combines TRBV11-2 with TRBJ2-1, with 8 bases lining up with TRBD1. The germline V gene encodes CDR1 SGHAT and CDR2 FQNNGV. The CDR3 sequence is 16 residues long. V dropped 5 bases and J dropped 3; count of bases not matched to a gene: 9. The CDR3 protein is CASSQTGQGFYNEQFF. The CDR3 coding sequence is TGTGCCAGCAGCCAAACAGGACAGGGATTCTACAATGAGCAGTTCTTC.

The J gene is TRBJ2-7, the V gene TRBV9; weak D call: TRBD1 (5 bases). Germline V gene data show CDR1 as SGDLS and CDR2 as YYNGEE. Trimming took 2 bases from V and 3 from J, leaving 9 bases between them. This CDR3 has 13 residues. The CDR3 DNA sequence: TGTGCCAGCAGCGTTGGACAAAACTACGAGCAGTACTTC. Protein: CASSVGQNYEQYF.

This chain links TRBV7-2 with TRBJ1-6, with TRBD1 matching over 11 bases. The ends lost 5 bases at V and 9 bases at J; junction bases unmatched: 9. This CDR3 contains 16 residues. Germline V gives CDR1 SGHTA, CDR2 FQGNSA. The CDR3 reads CASSPGTGGFSSPLHF. The CDR3 nucleotides are TGTGCCAGCAGCCCCGGGACAGGGGGTTTTTCTTCACCCCTCCACTTT.

V gene TRBV6-5 combines with J gene TRBJ1-5; D is ambiguous. Trimming removed 5 bases from V and 1 base from J, with 9 bases in between. This CDR3 region has 14 residues. Germline V gene data show CDR1 as MNHEY and CDR2 as SVGAGI. Written as DNA, the CDR3 is TGTGCCAGCAGTACACACGGGAGCAATCAGCCCCAGCATTTT. It translates to CASSTHGSNQPQHF.

This chain joins TRBV9 and TRBJ2-1; a weak D match, TRBD2 (5 bases). The germline CDR1 and CDR2 sequences are SGDLS and YYNGEE. The CDR3 spans 13 residues. The germline V and J ends were trimmed by 0 bases and 12 bases, with 13 bases remaining between them. Here the CDR3 DNA reads TGTGCCAGCAGCGTAGTAGACTATTCGGCGCAGTTCTTC. Residues: CASSVVDYSAQFF.

The chain carries TRBV19 and TRBJ1-3; D might be TRBD1 (6 bases). Per the germline V gene, CDR1 is LNHDA and CDR2 is SQIVND (reference sequence). V lost 6 bases and J 0 bases, leaving 18 bases between the germline ends. The CDR3 covers 17 residues. For the CDR3, the DNA is TGTGCCAGTAGCGTTAAAAGACAGGCTCGCTCTGGAAACACCATATATTTT. Its translation is CASSVKRQARSGNTIYF.

The rearrangement links TRBV7-3 to TRBJ2-3; 8 nucleotides match TRBD1. The CDR3 sequence is 14 residues long. Germline trimming cut 5 bases from V and 4 bases from J; bases unmatched to any gene: 5. Looked up from germline, CDR1 is SGHTA and CDR2 is FQGTGA. Here the CDR3 DNA reads TGTGCCAGCAGCGTGGACAGGGTAGCAGATACGCAGTATTTT. As protein: CASSVDRVADTQYF.

V is TRBV18 and J is TRBJ2-6, with 9 bases fitting TRBD1. With V trimmed by 10 bases and J by 0 bases, 16 bases remained unmatched. The germline V gene has CDR1 KGHSH and CDR2 LQKENI. There are 19 residues in the CDR3. Written as DNA, the CDR3 is TGTGCCACCACACTGGGGACAGGGCCATTTAGCTCTGGGGCCAACGTCCTGACTTTC. It is translated as CATTLGTGPFSSGANVLTF.

This clone appeared once. The chain uses TRBV10-2 and TRBJ1-1, with D tentatively TRBD1 (5 bases). Trimming pared 6 bases from V and 11 bases from J, leaving 16 bases between. This CDR3 contains 12 residues. Germline V gene lookup returns CDR1 WSHSY and CDR2 SAAADI. The CDR3 protein is CASSLGAPEAFF. The CDR3, as DNA: TGCGCCAGCAGCCTTGGGGCACCAGAGGCTTTCTTT.

The rearrangement uses TRBV2 and TRBJ2-3; TRBD2 agrees at 10 bases. Trimming took 10 bases from V and 4 from J; bases not matched to a gene: 8. Germline assignment: CDR1 SNHLY and CDR2 FYNNEI. The CDR3 loop spans 14 amino acids. The CDR3: CATPLAGSADTQYF. The CDR3, as DNA: TGTGCCACCCCACTAGCGGGGTCCGCAGATACGCAGTATTTT.

The CDR3 here is CASSPRTGLPEAFF. CDR3 coding DNA: TGCGCCAGCAGCCCCCGGACAGGCCTACCTGAAGCTTTCTTT. The chain is built from TRBV5-1 and TRBJ1-1, with 7 bases identical to TRBD1. The CDR3 spans 14 residues. The trim removed 4 bases at V and 6 bases at J, leaving 9 bases unmatched. Germline CDR1 is SGHRS and CDR2 is YFSETQ.

This clone has a single count. The V gene is TRBV29-1, the J gene TRBJ2-1, with 14 bases identical to TRBD2. V shed 5 bases, J shed 2 bases, and the junction held 14 bases outside the gene matches. The CDR3 consists of 19 residues. Germline V gene sequence: CDR1 SQVTM, CDR2 ANQGSEA. In nucleotides, the CDR3 is TGCAGCGTTTCAAAGGGACTAGCGGGAGAGGAGGGGGCCTACAATGAGCAGTTCTTC. This translates into CSVSKGLAGEEGAYNEQFF.

This chain uses TRBV10-3 with TRBJ1-1; D is unresolved. This CDR3 spans 12 amino acids. Germline lookup yields CDR1 ENHRY and CDR2 SYGVKD. V lost 6 bases and J 4 bases, leaving 9 bases between the germline ends. The CDR3 loop is CAISPTVTEAFF. DNA of the CDR3: TGTGCCATCAGCCCAACTGTCACTGAAGCTTTCTTT.

The rearrangement joins TRBV7-2 to TRBJ2-7; D call uncertain. The germline CDR1 and CDR2 sequences are SGHTA and FQGNSA. The V end was cut by 1 base, the J end by 2 bases, with 6 bases between. CDR3 length: 13 residues. This CDR3 is CASSLGHPYEQYF. DNA for the CDR3: TGTGCCAGCAGCTTAGGGCATCCCTACGAGCAGTACTTC.

The J gene is TRBJ2-3, the V gene TRBV6-1, with 7 bases that match TRBD2. The CDR3 length is 16 residues. CDR1 is MNHNS and CDR2 is SASEGT in the germline V gene. The V gene end was trimmed by 2 bases and the J gene end by 4 bases; junction bases not matched to a gene: 9. The CDR3 coding sequence is TGTGCCAGCAGTGAAACCCTAGCGGAGCTGCCAGATACGCAGTATTTT. Protein product: CASSETLAELPDTQYF.

The genes are TRBV2 and TRBJ1-5; 7 bases align to TRBD1. The ends lost 5 bases at V and 6 bases at J; junction bases unmatched: 13. The CDR3 totals 16 residues. CDR1 is SNHLY, CDR2 FYNNEI, per germline. CDR3 in amino acids: CASSKATGAGSQPQHF. As DNA, the CDR3 is TGTGCCAGCAGTAAGGCCACAGGGGCTGGATCTCAGCCCCAGCATTTT.